This T cell receptor beta chain was recorded in a study of cytomegalovirus exposure and HLA in healthy donors. Overall study results and limits: Using a false discovery rate of 0.05, a later analysis showed that fewer than 20,000 TCR beta sequences were associated with HLA alleles. Differences between HLA loci emerged in a later analysis of TCR association rates, with DRB1 most and HLA-C fewest. In a later analysis, TCR beta V- and J-gene trimming showed a link to a missense DCLRE1C variant. Within a later analysis, the majority of CMV-associated TCR beta chains appeared HLA-restricted.

Primers included in the PCR were 60 Vbeta and 13 Jbeta primers. This table comes from immunoSEQ multiplex PCR, and its TCRdb copy is limited to in-frame clones, with some not included. The table shows around 120,000 clones, with 65% to 80% occurring only once. This clone was counted only a few times. Its antigen is still unknown. Sequencing used PBMCs. The source of this sequence is a man aged 60-69 years in good health and CMV-seropositive.

The CDR3 here is CASSSASSGWRYEQYF. In nucleotides, the CDR3 is TGCGCCAGCAGCTCAGCCAGCAGCGGGTGGAGGTACGAGCAGTACTTC. The chain has TRBV5-1 and TRBJ2-7; D possibly corresponds to TRBD2 (6 bases). V gave up 3 bases and J gave up 4 bases, with 20 bases separating them. Germline V gives CDR1 SGHRS, CDR2 YFSETQ. This CDR3 has 16 amino acids.